This entry is about one T cell receptor beta chain. Its specificity is unknown. CD45RO-negative, CCR7-positively selected cells formed the naive CD8 fraction, excluding terminally differentiated effector memory CD45RA+ cells. Donors included only healthy HIV-negative adults lacking recent acute infections or vaccinations. Germline values: CDR1 MDHEN, CDR2 SYDVKM. The CDR3 covers 17 residues. V lost 7 bases and J lost 0; bases outside the gene matches: 9. The data are from a study of shared clonotypes between healthy human individuals. Whole-study results and caveats: Despite large depth, rarefaction showed incomplete sorted-subset sequencing. Tissues were not sampled, only blood, and their repertoires likely differ.

Genomic DNA from each subset was divided evenly over several immunoSEQ plates. Profiling relied on immunoSEQ multiplex PCR, and the TCRdb table lists in-frame clones only, not all of them. Of more than 500,000 clones in the sample, around 95% were seen once. This TCR came from a woman aged 25-40 years in good health. Sequenced material: naive CD8+ T cells sorted from blood. The J gene is TRBJ2-1, the V gene TRBV28; 10 bases align to TRBD2. DNA for the CDR3: TGTGCCAGCAAGGGAGAACTAGCGGGGAGCTCCTACAATGAGCAGTTCTTC. Encoded protein: CASKGELAGSSYNEQFF.